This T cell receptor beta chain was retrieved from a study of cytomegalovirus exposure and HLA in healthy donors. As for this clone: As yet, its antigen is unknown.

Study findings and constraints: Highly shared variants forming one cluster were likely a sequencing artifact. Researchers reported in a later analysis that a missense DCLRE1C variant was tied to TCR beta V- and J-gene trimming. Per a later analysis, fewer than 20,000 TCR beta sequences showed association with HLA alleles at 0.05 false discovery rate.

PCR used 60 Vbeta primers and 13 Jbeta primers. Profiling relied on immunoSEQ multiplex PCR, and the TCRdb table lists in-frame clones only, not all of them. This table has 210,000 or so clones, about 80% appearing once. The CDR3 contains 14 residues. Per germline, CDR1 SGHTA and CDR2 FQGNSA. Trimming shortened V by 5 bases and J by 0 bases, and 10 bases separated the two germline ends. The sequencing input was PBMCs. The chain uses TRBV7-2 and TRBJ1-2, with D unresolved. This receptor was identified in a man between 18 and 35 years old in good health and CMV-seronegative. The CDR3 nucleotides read TGTGCCAGCAGCACCTACCTAGCTAACTATGGCTACACCTTC. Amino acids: CASSTYLANYGYTF. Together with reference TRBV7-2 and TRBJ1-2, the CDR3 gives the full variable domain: GAGVSQSPSNKVTEKGKDVELRCDPISGHTALYWYRQSLGQGLEFLIYFQGNSAPDKSGLPSDRFSAERTGGSVSTLTIQRTQQEDSAVYLCASSTYLANYGYTFGSGTRLTVV.